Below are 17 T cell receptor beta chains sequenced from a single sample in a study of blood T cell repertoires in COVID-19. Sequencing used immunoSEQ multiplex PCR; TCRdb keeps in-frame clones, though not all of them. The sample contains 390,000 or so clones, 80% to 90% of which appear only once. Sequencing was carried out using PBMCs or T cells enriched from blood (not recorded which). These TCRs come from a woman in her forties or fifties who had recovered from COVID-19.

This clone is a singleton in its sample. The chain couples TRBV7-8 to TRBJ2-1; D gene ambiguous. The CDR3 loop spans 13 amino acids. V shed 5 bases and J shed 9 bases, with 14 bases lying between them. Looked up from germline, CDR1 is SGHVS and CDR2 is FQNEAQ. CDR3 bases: TGTGCCAGCAGCCTGAGCAATAGTGGTGAGCAGTTCTTC. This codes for CASSLSNSGEQFF.

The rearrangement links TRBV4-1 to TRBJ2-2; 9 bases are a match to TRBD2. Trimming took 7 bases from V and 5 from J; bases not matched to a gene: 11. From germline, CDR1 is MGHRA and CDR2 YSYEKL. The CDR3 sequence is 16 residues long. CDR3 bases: TGCGCCAGCAAGATAGCGGGAGATACATTGACCGGGGAGCTGTTTTTT. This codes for CASKIAGDTLTGELFF.

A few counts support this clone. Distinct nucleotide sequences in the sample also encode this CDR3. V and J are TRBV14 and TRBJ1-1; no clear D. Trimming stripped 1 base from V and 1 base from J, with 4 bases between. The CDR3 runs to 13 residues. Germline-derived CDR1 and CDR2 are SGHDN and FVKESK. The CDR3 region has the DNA TGTGCCAGCAGCCAAGGTCAGAACACTGAAGCTTTCTTT. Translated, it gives CASSQGQNTEAFF.

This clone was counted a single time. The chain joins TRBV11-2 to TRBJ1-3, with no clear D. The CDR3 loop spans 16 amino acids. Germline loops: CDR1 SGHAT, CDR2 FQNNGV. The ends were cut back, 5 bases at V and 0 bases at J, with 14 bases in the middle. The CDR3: CASSRSGHYSGNTIYF. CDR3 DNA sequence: TGTGCCAGCAGCCGAAGCGGGCATTACTCTGGAAACACCATATATTTT.

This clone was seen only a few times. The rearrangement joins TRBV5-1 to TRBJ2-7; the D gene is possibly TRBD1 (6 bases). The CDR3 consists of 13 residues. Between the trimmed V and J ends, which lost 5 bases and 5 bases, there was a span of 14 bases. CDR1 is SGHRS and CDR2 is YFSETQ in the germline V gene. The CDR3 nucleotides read TGCGCCAGCAGGCCGGCGACAGGCCACGAGCAGTACTTC. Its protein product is CASRPATGHEQYF. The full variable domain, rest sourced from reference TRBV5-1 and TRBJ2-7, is KAGVTQTPRYLIKTRGQQVTLSCSPISGHRSVSWYQQTPGQGLQFLFEYFSETQRNKGNFPGRFSGRQFSNSRSEMNVSTLELGDSALYLCASRPATGHEQYFGPGTRLTVT.

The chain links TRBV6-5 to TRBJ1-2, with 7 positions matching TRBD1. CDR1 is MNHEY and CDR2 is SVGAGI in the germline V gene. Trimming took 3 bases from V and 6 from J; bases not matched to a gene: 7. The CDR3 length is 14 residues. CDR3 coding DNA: TGTGCCAGCAGTTATAACGGACAGGCTCATGGCTACACCTTC. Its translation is CASSYNGQAHGYTF.

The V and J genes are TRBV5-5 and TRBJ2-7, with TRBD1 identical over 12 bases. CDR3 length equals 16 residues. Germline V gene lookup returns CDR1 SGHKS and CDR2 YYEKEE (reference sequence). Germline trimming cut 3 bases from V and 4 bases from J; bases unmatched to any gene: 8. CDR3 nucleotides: TGTGCCAGCAGCTGGGCCGGGACAGGGGGCTTTTACGAGCAGTACTTC. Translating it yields CASSWAGTGGFYEQYF.

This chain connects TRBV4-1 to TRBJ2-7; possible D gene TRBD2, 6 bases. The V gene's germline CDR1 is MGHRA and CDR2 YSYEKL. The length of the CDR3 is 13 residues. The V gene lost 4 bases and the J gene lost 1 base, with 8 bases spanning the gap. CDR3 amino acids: CASSLGGSYEQYF. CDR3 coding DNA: TGCGCCAGCAGCCTCGGAGGGTCCTACGAGCAGTACTTC.

The CDR3 protein is CSVPPGSSYNEQFF. CDR3 DNA: TGCAGCGTTCCACCTGGGAGCTCCTACAATGAGCAGTTCTTC. The rearrangement joins TRBV29-1 to TRBJ2-1; D may be TRBD2 (5 bases). Trimming pared 5 bases from V and 0 bases from J, leaving 11 bases between. This CDR3 contains 14 residues. CDR1 and CDR2 (germline): SQVTM, ANQGSEA.

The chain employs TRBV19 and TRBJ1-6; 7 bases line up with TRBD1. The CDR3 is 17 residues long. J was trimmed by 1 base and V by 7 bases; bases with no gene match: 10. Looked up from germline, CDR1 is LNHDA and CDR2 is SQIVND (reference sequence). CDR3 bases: TGTGCCAGTACCTGGACAGGTCTTCGATCCTATAATTCACCCCTCCACTTT. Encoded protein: CASTWTGLRSYNSPLHF.

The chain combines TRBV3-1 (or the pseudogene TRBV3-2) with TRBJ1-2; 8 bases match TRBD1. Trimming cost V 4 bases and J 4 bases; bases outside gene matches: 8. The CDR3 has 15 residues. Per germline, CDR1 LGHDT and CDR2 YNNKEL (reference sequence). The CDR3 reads CASSLVDRGGYGYTF. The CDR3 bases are TGTGCCAGCAGCCTCGTCGACAGGGGAGGCTATGGCTACACCTTC.

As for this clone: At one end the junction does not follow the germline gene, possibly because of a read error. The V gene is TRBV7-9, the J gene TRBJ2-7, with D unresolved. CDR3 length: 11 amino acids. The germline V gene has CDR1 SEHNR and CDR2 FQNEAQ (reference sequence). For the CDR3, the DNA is TGTGCCAGCAGCTTCTCCCACGAGCAGTACTTC. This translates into CASSFSHEQYF.

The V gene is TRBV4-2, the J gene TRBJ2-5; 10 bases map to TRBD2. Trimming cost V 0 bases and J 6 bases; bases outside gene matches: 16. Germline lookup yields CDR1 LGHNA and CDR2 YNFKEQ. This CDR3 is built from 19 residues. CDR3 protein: CASSQDQASGGYVRKTQYF. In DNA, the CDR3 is TGTGCCAGCAGCCAAGATCAGGCTAGCGGGGGCTATGTGAGGAAGACCCAGTACTTC.

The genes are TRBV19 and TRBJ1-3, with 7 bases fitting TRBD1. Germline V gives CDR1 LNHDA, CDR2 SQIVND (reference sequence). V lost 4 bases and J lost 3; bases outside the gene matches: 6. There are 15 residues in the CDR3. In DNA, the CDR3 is TGTGCCAGTAGTACCGGGACAGTATTTGGAAACACCATATATTTT. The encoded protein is CASSTGTVFGNTIYF. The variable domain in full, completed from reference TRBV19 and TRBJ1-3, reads DGGITQSPKYLFRKEGQNVTLSCEQNLNHDAMYWYRQDPGQGLRLIYYSQIVNDFQKGDIAEGYSVSREKKESFPLTVTSAQKNPTAFYLCASSTGTVFGNTIYFGEGSWLTVV.

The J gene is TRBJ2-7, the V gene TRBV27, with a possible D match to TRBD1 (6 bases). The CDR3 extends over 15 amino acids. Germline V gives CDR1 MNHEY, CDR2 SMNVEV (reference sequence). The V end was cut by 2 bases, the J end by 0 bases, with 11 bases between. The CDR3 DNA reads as TGTGCCAGCAGTTTAGACAGGCGGCACTCCTACGAGCAGTACTTC. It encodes CASSLDRRHSYEQYF.

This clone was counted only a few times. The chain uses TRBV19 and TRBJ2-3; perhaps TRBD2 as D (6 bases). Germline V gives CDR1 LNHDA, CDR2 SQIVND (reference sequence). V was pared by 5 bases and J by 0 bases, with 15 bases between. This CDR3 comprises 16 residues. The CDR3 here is CASSPRTISSTDTQYF. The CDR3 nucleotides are TGTGCCAGTAGTCCGCGGACTATCTCTAGCACAGATACGCAGTATTTT.

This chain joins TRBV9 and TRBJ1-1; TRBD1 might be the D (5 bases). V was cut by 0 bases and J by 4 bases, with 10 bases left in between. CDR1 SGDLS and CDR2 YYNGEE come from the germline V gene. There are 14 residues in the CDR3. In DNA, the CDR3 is TGTGCCAGCAGCGTAGAGGGGAGGAGCACTGAAGCTTTCTTT. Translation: CASSVEGRSTEAFF.